A selection of T cell receptor beta chains follows, all from one sample in a study of blood T cells in healthy people across ages. TCRdb analysed the 5' RACE reads with MiXCR anew, one entry per CDR3 protein. Counted here are about 1.4 million distinct CDR3 sequences, almost 60% occurring once; the ten biggest clones make up more than 6%. The sequenced material came from blood. These receptors came from a man between 18 and 29 years old in good health. Both conserved end residues are part of each CDR3. A D gene is named only where the DNA matches it firmly. Clone size is stated in some rows and not others, as once, few, many or a class when expanded.

>.|TRBV6-2/TRBV6-3|.|TRBJ2-3|13
CASSSYSHNTQYF
TGTGCCAGCAGTTCCTACTCCCATAATACGCAGTATTTT
>.|TRBV7-2|.|TRBJ1-4|14
CASSLDGPSEKLFF
TGTGCCAGCAGCTTAGATGGTCCTTCTGAAAAACTGTTTTTT
>.|TRBV12-3/TRBV12-4|.|TRBJ2-7|15
CASSFSDGKQAQQYF
TGTGCCAGCAGTTTTAGCGACGGAAAACAGGCTCAGCAGTACTTC
>.|TRBV11-2|.|TRBJ2-4|15
CASSSSGVRGSQQYF
TGTGCCAGCAGCTCCTCGGGAGTTAGGGGATCTCAGCAGTACTTC
>few|TRBV7-9|TRBD1|TRBJ1-2|16
CASSLLGGTGGDGYTF
TGTGCCAGCAGCTTATTAGGGGGCACAGGGGGAGATGGCTACACCTTC
>few|TRBV29-1|.|TRBJ2-7|12
CSVAGTYYEQYF
TGCAGCGTTGCCGGGACATACTACGAGCAGTACTTC
>once|TRBV7-6|TRBD1|TRBJ2-5|16
CASSSSGTAKQETQYF
TGTGCCAGCAGTTCATCTGGGACAGCCAAACAAGAGACCCAGTACTTC
>.|TRBV2|TRBD1|TRBJ2-7|12
CASKGQPGEQYF
TGTGCCAGCAAGGGACAGCCGGGGGAGCAGTACTTC
>.|TRBV4-1|TRBD2|TRBJ2-1|17
CASSQTTSGSSYNEQFF
TGCGCCAGCAGCCAGACGACTAGCGGGAGCTCCTACAATGAGCAGTTCTTC
>once|TRBV7-8|TRBD2|TRBJ2-1|19
CASSPRGLAGDSPYNEQFF
TGTGCCAGCAGCCCTAGAGGGCTAGCGGGGGATTCCCCCTACAATGAGCAGTTCTTC
>.|TRBV7-9|.|TRBJ2-3|15
CASSLATSARDTQYF
TGTGCCAGCAGCTTAGCGACTTCAGCCAGAGATACGCAGTATTTT
>.|TRBV5-5|.|TRBJ1-2|14
CASSREGYGYGYTF
TGTGCCAGCAGTCGGGAAGGTTATGGCTATGGCTACACCTTC
>.|TRBV25-1|TRBD1|TRBJ2-6|17
CASSPDRALPGANVLTF
TGTGCCAGCAGCCCCGACAGGGCCCTTCCCGGGGCCAACGTCCTGACTTTC
>.|TRBV20-1|.|TRBJ1-2|14
CSALNRDGLYGYTF
TGCAGTGCGCTAAACCGGGACGGTCTTTATGGCTACACCTTC
>few|TRBV6-5|.|TRBJ2-7|16
CASSPSGLSRAYEQYF
TGTGCCAGCAGTCCCTCGGGACTCTCAAGAGCCTACGAGCAGTACTTC
>.|TRBV12-3/TRBV12-4|.|TRBJ1-5|14
CASSTTGGAQPQHF
TGTGCCAGCAGTACAACAGGCGGCGCACAGCCCCAGCATTTT
>.|TRBV20-1|.|TRBJ2-7|13
CSAALGVTYEQYF
TGCAGTGCCGCTCTCGGGGTTACCTACGAGCAGTACTTC
>.|TRBV6-2/TRBV6-3|.|TRBJ1-4|16
CASRVGLFAANEKLFF
TGTGCCAGCAGAGTGGGGTTATTCGCGGCTAATGAAAAACTGTTTTTT
>.|TRBV6-5|.|TRBJ2-7|15
CASSTTGTPAYEQYF
TGTGCCAGCAGTACAACCGGGACCCCCGCCTACGAGCAGTACTTC
>.|TRBV10-3|.|TRBJ2-1|16
CAISLLLANSYNEQFF
TGTGCCATCAGCTTACTTCTAGCTAACTCCTACAATGAGCAGTTCTTC
>once|TRBV6-5|TRBD1|TRBJ1-2|13
CAAQQGAGYGYTF
TGTGCCGCTCAACAGGGGGCTGGTTATGGCTACACCTTC
>.|TRBV20-1|TRBD1|TRBJ2-5|14
CSARRQGMGETQYF
TGCAGTGCCCGCCGACAGGGTATGGGGGAGACCCAGTACTTC
>.|TRBV12-3/TRBV12-4|.|TRBJ2-7|13
CASSLPTSDEQYF
TGTGCCAGCAGCTTACCTACGTCCGACGAGCAGTACTTC
>.|TRBV6-2/TRBV6-3|.|TRBJ2-4|15
CAGIHQPIAKNIQYF
TGTGCCGGCATTCACCAACCAATAGCCAAAAACATTCAGTACTTC
>.|TRBV5-1|.|TRBJ2-7|15
CASSLVGAAMVEQYF
TGCGCCAGCAGCTTAGTTGGAGCGGCTATGGTCGAGCAGTACTTC
>.|TRBV24-1|.|TRBJ2-1|17
CATTFGLAFSSYNEQFF
TGTGCCACCACTTTCGGGCTAGCGTTTAGCTCCTACAATGAGCAGTTCTTC
>.|TRBV7-9|.|TRBJ2-1|16
CASSAMSGGAYNEQFF
TGTGCCAGCAGCGCCATGTCTGGGGGCGCCTACAATGAGCAGTTCTTC
>.|TRBV6-2/TRBV6-3|TRBD2|TRBJ2-1|15
CATRREGYVYNEQFF
TGTGCCACCAGGCGGGAGGGATACGTTTACAATGAGCAGTTCTTC
>few|TRBV11-2|.|TRBJ2-4|18
CASSLDSRPTVAKNIQYF
TGTGCCAGCAGCTTAGATTCAAGGCCTACCGTAGCCAAAAACATTCAGTACTTC
>.|TRBV12-5|TRBD1|TRBJ2-6|16
CASGRTGGAGANVLTF
TGTGCTAGTGGGCGGACAGGGGGCGCTGGGGCCAACGTCCTGACTTTC
>.|TRBV28|.|TRBJ2-6|16
CASSSPTSSGANVLTF
TGTGCCAGCAGTTCCCCGACGAGCTCTGGGGCCAACGTCCTGACTTTC
>.|TRBV20-1|.|TRBJ2-1|16
CSASDVRGATEREQFF
TGCAGTGCTAGTGACGTACGGGGGGCCACGGAAAGAGAGCAGTTCTTC
>.|TRBV5-1|.|TRBJ2-1|14
CASSLVVADTEQFF
TGCGCCAGCAGCTTGGTGGTAGCGGATACTGAGCAGTTCTTC
>.|TRBV27|TRBD1|TRBJ1-2|14
CASSYTGGAYGYTF
TGTGCCAGCAGTTATACAGGGGGCGCCTATGGCTACACCTTC
>.|TRBV4-1|.|TRBJ1-5|19
CASSQEPGRDLYSNRPQHF
TGCGCCAGCAGCCAAGAACCAGGGAGGGACCTTTATAGCAATCGGCCCCAGCATTTT
>.|TRBV28|.|TRBJ2-2|16
CASILRGRQNTGELFF
TGTGCCAGCATCCTTAGGGGACGGCAGAACACCGGGGAGCTGTTTTTT
>few|TRBV12-3/TRBV12-4|TRBD1|TRBJ2-6|17
CASSLRTGGEGANVLTF
TGTGCCAGCAGTTTACGGACAGGGGGCGAGGGGGCCAACGTCCTGACTTTC
>.|TRBV12-3/TRBV12-4|.|TRBJ2-7|14
CASSTHADNYEQYF
TGTGCCAGCAGTACCCATGCAGACAATTACGAGCAGTACTTC
>few|TRBV5-6|TRBD2|TRBJ2-5|17
CASSSALAGTFQETQYF
TGTGCCAGCAGTAGTGCACTAGCGGGAACATTCCAAGAGACCCAGTACTTC
>.|TRBV13|.|TRBJ2-7|16
CASSLSLLAGSYEQYF
TGTGCCAGCAGCTTATCTCTCTTGGCGGGCTCCTACGAGCAGTACTTC
>.|TRBV4-3|.|TRBJ2-4|13
CASSQKPGNIRYF
TGCGCCAGCAGCCAAAAGCCCGGAAACATTCGGTACTTC
>.|TRBV7-9|.|TRBJ2-7|20
CASSLSVQGGLAAVPNEQYF
TGTGCCAGCAGCTTAAGTGTACAGGGTGGTCTAGCGGCTGTCCCCAATGAGCAGTACTTC
>.|TRBV29-1|TRBD1|TRBJ2-7|14
CSVVQGTSPYEQYF
TGCAGCGTTGTACAGGGGACGTCCCCTTACGAGCAGTACTTC
>.|TRBV6-2/TRBV6-3|TRBD2|TRBJ2-1|16
CASSYRRGGSYNEQFF
TGTGCCAGCAGTTACAGGCGGGGGGGCTCCTACAATGAGCAGTTCTTC
>.|TRBV12-3/TRBV12-4|TRBD1|TRBJ2-1|13
CASSKGGQETQFF
TGTGCCAGCAGCAAAGGGGGCCAAGAGACCCAGTTCTTC
>.|TRBV10-3|.|TRBJ2-3|16
CAISGTGGGSTDTQYF
TGTGCCATCAGTGGAACAGGGGGGGGGAGCACAGATACGCAGTATTTT